A single sample is the source of the 8 T cell receptor beta chains below, sequenced in a study of Tregs in tolerant kidney transplant recipients. Recipients received nonmyeloablative bone marrow transplants from related graft donors, with transient mixed chimerism. Libraries were prepared by immunoSEQ multiplex PCR; TCRdb keeps only in-frame clonotypes and omits some of them. The sample holds 84,000 or so clones; roughly 93% are singletons and the top ten take 1.6%. The source was CD4+ T cells from blood (PBMCs), collected 12 months after the transplant. Receptors originate from a human patient who received a combined kidney and bone marrow transplant. Some T cells may be provided by the graft donor.

The rearrangement links TRBV9 to TRBJ1-3; 8 nucleotides line up with TRBD1. The junction had 4 bases not matched to a gene; V was cut back by 0 bases and J by 2 bases. The germline gives CDR1 SGDLS, CDR2 YYNGEE. The CDR3 loop spans 16 amino acids. The CDR3 loop is CASSVAGDRPGNTIYF. Written as DNA, the CDR3 is TGTGCCAGCAGCGTAGCGGGGGACAGGCCTGGAAACACCATATATTTT.

This clone was detected once. The V and J genes are TRBV6-6 and TRBJ2-7; TRBD1 matches 7 bases. In germline, CDR1 is MNHNY, CDR2 SVGAGI (reference sequence). J lost 3 bases, V lost 4 bases, and 6 bases had no gene match. The CDR3 covers 14 residues. CDR3 in amino acids: CASSSGTDVYEQYF. As DNA, the CDR3 is TGTGCCAGCAGTTCCGGGACAGATGTCTACGAGCAGTACTTC.

This clone was observed a single time. This chain joins TRBV18 and TRBJ2-1; 14 nucleotides agree with TRBD2. CDR1 KGHSH and CDR2 LQKENI come from the germline V gene. This CDR3 has 15 amino acids. The trim removed 6 bases at V and 3 bases at J, leaving 1 base unmatched. CDR3 nucleotide sequence: TGTGCCAGCTCCGGGACTAGCGGGAGCTACAATGAGCAGTTCTTC. This translates into CASSGTSGSYNEQFF. The complete variable domain, with remaining parts taken from reference TRBV18 and TRBJ2-1, reads NAGVMQNPRHLVRRRGQEARLRCSPMKGHSHVYWYRQLPEEGLKFMVYLQKENIIDESGMPKERFSAEFPKEGPSILRIQQVVRGDSAAYFCASSGTSGSYNEQFFGPGTRLTVL.

This chain uses TRBV11-3 with TRBJ2-5, with 7 nucleotides matching TRBD2. This CDR3 has 15 residues. Germline V CDR1 and CDR2: SGHNT, YENEEA. The trim removed 5 bases at V and 5 bases at J, leaving 11 bases unmatched. Here the CDR3 DNA reads TGTGCCAGCAGCCCTGGGGGAGCGGGGCGTGAGACCCAGTACTTC. Translated, it gives CASSPGGAGRETQYF.

The chain carries TRBV19 and TRBJ1-4; the D gene is possibly TRBD1 (5 bases). Germline CDR1 is LNHDA and CDR2 is SQIVND (reference sequence). The CDR3 extends over 14 amino acids. The V gene lost 5 bases and the J gene lost 1 base, with 8 bases spanning the gap. The CDR3 DNA reads as TGTGCCAGTAGTGTCGGGGGAACTAATGAAAAACTGTTTTTT. Its protein is CASSVGGTNEKLFF.

J is TRBJ1-5 and V is TRBV7-2, with D unclear. Trimming stripped 5 bases from V and 1 base from J, with 6 bases between. This CDR3 has 13 residues. CDR1 is SGHTA, CDR2 FQGNSA, per germline. CDR3 amino acids: CASSPGSNQPQHF. DNA of the CDR3: TGTGCCAGCAGCCCCGGGAGCAATCAGCCCCAGCATTTT. Filled out from reference TRBV7-2 and TRBJ1-5, the complete variable domain reads GAGVSQSPSNKVTEKGKDVELRCDPISGHTALYWYRQSLGQGLEFLIYFQGNSAPDKSGLPSDRFSAERTGGSVSTLTIQRTQQEDSAVYLCASSPGSNQPQHFGDGTRLSIL.

The chain recombines TRBV9 with TRBJ2-7, with 7 positions matching TRBD1. CDR1 and CDR2 from the germline V gene are SGDLS and YYNGEE. J lost 0 bases, V lost 4 bases, and 4 bases had no gene match. The CDR3 contains 14 residues. As DNA, the CDR3 is TGTGCCAGCAGCCCGAGGGACAGCTCCTACGAGCAGTACTTC. Its translation is CASSPRDSSYEQYF.

V gene TRBV5-1 combines with J gene TRBJ2-7, with 7 bases identical to TRBD2. The CDR3 has 13 amino acids. Trimming took 2 bases from V and 2 from J; bases not matched to a gene: 1. Germline CDR1 is SGHRS and CDR2 is YFSETQ. The CDR3 reads CASSFAGAYEQYF. CDR3 DNA sequence: TGCGCCAGCAGCTTTGCGGGGGCCTACGAGCAGTACTTC.